The present T cell receptor beta chain was sequenced within a study of cytomegalovirus exposure and HLA in healthy donors. Nominal health characterized the donors when sampled, though unrecorded immune exposures were likely. Trimming took 6 bases from V and 0 from J, leaving 11 bases between them. The CDR3 has 14 amino acids. Germline assignment: CDR1 SGHTA and CDR2 FQGNSA. The PCR used 60 Vbeta and 13 Jbeta primers. This table comes from immunoSEQ multiplex PCR, and its TCRdb copy is limited to in-frame clones, with some not included. Of about 200,000 clones in the sample, roughly 85% were seen once. The study, taken as a whole, reports: For most subjects, TCR beta sequences were reported to predict HLA-A and HLA-B alleles with accuracy. The study listed 164 cytomegalovirus-associated TCR beta chains. Earlier results showed most TCR beta V segments being productive about 87% or about 30% of the time.

About this clone: What it binds is unknown.

The receptor's source is a man aged 18 to 29 in good health and CMV-seronegative. The source material was PBMCs. The chain employs TRBV7-2 and TRBJ1-1; TRBD1 is a possible D gene (6 bases). CDR3 amino acids: CASRVTGLNTEAFF. The DNA of the CDR3 is TGTGCCAGCAGGGTCACAGGGCTGAACACTGAAGCTTTCTTT.